The entry below describes one T cell receptor beta chain. Its antigen is not identified. The CDR3 consists of 16 residues. V dropped 0 bases and J dropped 10 bases, with 19 bases sitting between them. CDR1 is SGHRS and CDR2 is YFSETQ in the germline V gene. These data come from a study of cytomegalovirus exposure and HLA in healthy donors. Study results and caveats: Immune exposure information comprised only CMV serostatus. Specificity for CMV antigens was confirmed in vitro for a few of the CMV-associated chains. As was reported, the HLA-A and HLA-B alleles of most subjects were accurately predicted from TCR beta sequences.

The primer mix had 60 Vbeta and 13 Jbeta primers. Some clones are missing from TCRdb's copy, which holds only in-frame ones; the method was immunoSEQ multiplex PCR. The top ten hold under 3% of the sample, which has about 150,000 clones, 64% seen once. J is TRBJ1-4 and V is TRBV5-1, with a weak D call TRBD1 (5 bases). This clonotype was obtained from a woman aged 25 to 39 in good health and CMV-seropositive. Sequencing was done on a sample of PBMCs. Here the CDR3 DNA reads TGCGCCAGCAGCTTGGAGCCGTGGGCCGGGGGTGGAAAACTGTTTTTT. It encodes CASSLEPWAGGGKLFF.